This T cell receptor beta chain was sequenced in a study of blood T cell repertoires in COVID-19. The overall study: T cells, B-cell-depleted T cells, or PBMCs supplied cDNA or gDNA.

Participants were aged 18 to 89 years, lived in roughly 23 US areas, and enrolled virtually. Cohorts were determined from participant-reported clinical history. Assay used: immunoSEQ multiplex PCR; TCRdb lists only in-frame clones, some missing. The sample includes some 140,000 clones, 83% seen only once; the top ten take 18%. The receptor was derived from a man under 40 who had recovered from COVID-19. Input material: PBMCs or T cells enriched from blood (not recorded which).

For the CDR3, the DNA is TGCGCCAGTACGGGCGGGTATGGCTACACCTTC. It translates to CASTGGYGYTF. This chain links TRBV10-2 with TRBJ1-2; D remains ambiguous. The CDR3 has 11 amino acids. Trimming cost V 9 bases and J 5 bases, with 10 bases left between them. Germline V gives CDR1 WSHSY, CDR2 SAAADI.